Following are 27 T cell receptor beta chains from one sample sequenced in a study of Graves' ophthalmopathy and Graves' hyperthyroidism. The sequenced template was RNA, covering the TCR beta CDR3 region. After a first-round RT-PCR with HTBI primers, a second-round multiplex PCR was run. TCRdb ran MiXCR on the multiplex PCR reads and lists one entry per CDR3 protein. The table has 350,000 to 450,000 distinct CDR3 sequences, roughly 20% seen once; the top ten hold 2.5% to 3.5%. Sample: peripheral blood. Receptors were obtained from a young woman with stable Graves' hyperthyroidism.

This clonotype was seen repeatedly, ten times or more. J is TRBJ1-2 and V is TRBV13; D might be TRBD1 (5 bases). Germline V gene data show CDR1 as PRHDT and CDR2 as FYEKMQ (reference sequence). Trimming cost V 5 bases and J 8 bases, with 12 bases left between them. The CDR3 loop spans 12 amino acids. The CDR3: CASSPPDNGYTF. Written as DNA, the CDR3 is TGTGCCAGCAGCCCACCGGACAACGGCTACACCTTC.

This clonotype was recorded at least ten times. The chain's CDR3 is CASSYGGTYSTDTQYF. DNA of the CDR3: TGTGCCAGCAGTTACGGGGGAACCTATAGCACAGATACGCAGTATTTT. This chain uses TRBV6-5 with TRBJ2-3; D tentatively reads TRBD1 or TRBD2 (5 bases each). Between the trimmed V and J ends, which lost 2 bases and 0 bases, there was a span of 12 bases. The CDR3 is 16 amino acids. Per the germline V gene, CDR1 is MNHEY and CDR2 is SVGAGI.

There are many counts of this clonotype. This chain uses TRBV11-2 with TRBJ2-7, with D maybe TRBD2 (5 bases). Germline assignment: CDR1 SGHAT and CDR2 FQNNGV. The germline V and J ends were trimmed by 0 bases and 3 bases, with 15 bases remaining between them. CDR3 size: 16 residues. CDR3 nucleotides: TGTGCCAGCAGCTTAGAGGCAGTGAGGGTAGGCTACGAGCAGTACTTC. Its protein is CASSLEAVRVGYEQYF.

In this sample, this clonotype turned up a few times. V usage is TRBV6-1 and J usage is TRBJ2-5, with D perhaps TRBD1 (6 bases). Trimming shortened V by 0 bases and J by 4 bases, and 15 bases separated the two germline ends. The CDR3 has 16 amino acids. Germline V gene sequence: CDR1 MNHNS, CDR2 SASEGT. CDR3 region: CASSEALGARGETQYF. CDR3 coding DNA: TGTGCCAGCAGTGAAGCTTTGGGGGCCCGGGGAGAGACCCAGTACTTC.

This clonotype was counted ten times or more. The J gene is TRBJ2-7, the V gene TRBV27; 8 bases align to TRBD2. Trimming took 3 bases from V and 9 from J; bases not matched to a gene: 10. Germline V gives CDR1 MNHEY, CDR2 SMNVEV (reference sequence). The CDR3 has 14 amino acids. The CDR3 DNA sequence: TGTGCCAGCAGTTTGCATCGGACTAGCTTGGGGCAGTACTTC. This translates into CASSLHRTSLGQYF.

At least ten counts were recorded for this clonotype. The J gene is TRBJ2-5, the V gene TRBV10-3, with 13 positions matching TRBD2. V shed 6 bases, J shed 5 bases, and the junction held 3 bases outside the gene matches. Germline assignment: CDR1 ENHRY and CDR2 SYGVKD. The CDR3 totals 14 residues. The CDR3 sequence is CAISWTSGSETQYF. In DNA form, the CDR3 reads TGTGCCATCAGCTGGACTAGCGGGAGTGAGACCCAGTACTTC.

This clonotype was counted many times. The chain carries TRBV28 and TRBJ2-7; D ambiguous. From germline, CDR1 is MDHEN and CDR2 SYDVKM. V lost 5 bases and J lost 1, with 18 bases in between. The CDR3 runs to 16 residues. The CDR3 protein is CASSLGWARKSYEQYF. DNA for the CDR3: TGTGCCAGCAGTCTGGGGTGGGCTAGGAAATCCTACGAGCAGTACTTC.

This clonotype occurred many times. The genes are TRBV3-1 and TRBJ2-3; 9 bases are shared with TRBD2. Germline CDR1 is LGHDT and CDR2 is YNNKEL (reference sequence). The CDR3 length is 16 residues. Trimming removed 2 bases from V and 3 bases from J; junction bases left unmatched: 6. CDR3 region: CASSQNSGRSTDTQYF. The CDR3 DNA reads as TGTGCCAGCAGCCAAAATAGCGGGAGATCGACAGATACGCAGTATTTT.

This clonotype was seen at least ten times. The J gene is TRBJ2-2, the V gene TRBV6-1; the D is unclear. Germline V lookup: CDR1 MNHNS, CDR2 SASEGT. This CDR3 has 14 residues. Deletions cut 4 bases from V and 5 bases from J, with 11 bases between. CDR3 sequence (DNA): TGTGCCAGCAGTGCCTGGGATCAAACCGGGGAGCTGTTTTTT. Its protein product is CASSAWDQTGELFF.

This clonotype was seen ten or more times. The V gene is TRBV11-2, the J gene TRBJ1-1; a possible D gene is TRBD1 (6 bases). CDR3 size: 11 residues. Germline lookup yields CDR1 SGHAT and CDR2 FQNNGV. Trimming stripped 6 bases from V and 4 bases from J, with 6 bases between. CDR3 nucleotides: TGTGCCAGCAGACAGGGCACTGAAGCTTTCTTT. It codes for CASRQGTEAFF.

A few counts support this clonotype. V gene TRBV5-5 combines with J gene TRBJ2-7; D is perhaps TRBD1 or TRBD2 (5 bases each). Between the trimmed V and J ends, which lost 4 bases and 4 bases, there was a span of 18 bases. This CDR3 comprises 15 residues. CDR1 and CDR2 (germline): SGHKS, YYEKEE (reference sequence). CDR3 bases: TGTGCCAGCAGCAGCGGACTGTCCCAGGGTTACGAGCAGTACTTC. This gives the protein CASSSGLSQGYEQYF.

This clonotype was detected many times. The chain links TRBV5-1 to TRBJ2-5, with D possibly matching TRBD2 (6 bases). The germline gives CDR1 SGHRS, CDR2 YFSETQ. This CDR3 has 13 amino acids. V gave up 3 bases and J gave up 5 bases, with 11 bases separating them. The CDR3, as DNA: TGCGCCAGCAGCTGGGCACGGGGGGAGACCCAGTACTTC. As protein: CASSWARGETQYF.

This clonotype occurred many times. The chain recombines TRBV20-1 with TRBJ2-5; 11 nucleotides match TRBD2. CDR3 length equals 14 residues. Germline-derived CDR1 and CDR2 are DFQATT and SNEGSKA (reference sequence). With V trimmed by 7 bases and J by 5 bases, 9 bases remained unmatched. CDR3 region: CSVDSGRADETQYF. In nucleotides, the CDR3 is TGCAGTGTTGATAGCGGGAGGGCCGACGAGACCCAGTACTTC.

V and J are TRBV24-1 and TRBJ2-3; the D gene is possibly TRBD2 (6 bases). From germline, CDR1 is KGHDR and CDR2 SFDVKD. V gave up 10 bases and J gave up 2 bases, with 18 bases separating them. The CDR3 has 15 amino acids. In nucleotides, the CDR3 is TGTGCCACGGGATTCAGTCGGGGGAACACAGATACGCAGTATTTT. Translation: CATGFSRGNTDTQYF.

This clonotype was seen ten or more times. V is TRBV19 and J is TRBJ1-5; D remains ambiguous. Trimming left V 3 bases short and J 5 bases short, with 11 bases between. Germline CDR1 LNHDA, CDR2 SQIVND (reference sequence). The length of the CDR3 is 14 residues. This chain's CDR3 is CASSIMAGYQPQHF. As DNA, the CDR3 is TGTGCCAGTAGTATCATGGCGGGGTATCAGCCCCAGCATTTT.

This clonotype was picked up many times. The V gene is TRBV28, the J gene TRBJ1-2, with a tentative D call TRBD1 (5 bases). Looked up from germline, CDR1 is MDHEN and CDR2 is SYDVKM. The CDR3 sequence is 15 residues long. Trimming cost V 6 bases and J 1 base, with 15 bases left between them. DNA for the CDR3: TGTGCCAGCAGACCCCACGGGGGACGTAACTATGGCTACACCTTC. Its translation: CASRPHGGRNYGYTF.

This clonotype was seen many times. The genes are TRBV28 and TRBJ2-5, with D perhaps matching TRBD1 (5 bases). Trimming left V 4 bases short and J 0 bases short, with 15 bases between. The CDR3 is made up of 16 amino acids. CDR1 is MDHEN, CDR2 SYDVKM, per germline. The CDR3 is CASSSDRGTYQETQYF. CDR3 sequence (DNA): TGTGCCAGCAGTTCCGATAGGGGCACCTACCAAGAGACCCAGTACTTC.

The V call is TRBV12-3 or TRBV12-4, the J call TRBJ2-7; TRBD2 might be the D (6 bases). The CDR3 spans 13 residues. Trimming removed 5 bases from V and 3 bases from J, with 11 bases in between. CDR3 nucleotides: TGTGCCAGCAGTAGGGGCGGGATCTACGAGCAGTACTTC. This translates into CASSRGGIYEQYF.

In its sample, this clonotype was seen many times. The V call is TRBV5-1, the J call TRBJ2-7; no clear D. The V end lost 0 bases, the J end lost 2 bases, and 12 bases lay between the germline ends. The CDR3 length is 15 residues. CDR1 is SGHRS, CDR2 YFSETQ, per germline. CDR3 region: CASSLGQQATYEQYF. For the CDR3, the DNA is TGCGCCAGCAGCTTGGGTCAACAAGCCACCTACGAGCAGTACTTC.

J is TRBJ1-5 and V is TRBV27; 8 bases line up with TRBD1. Germline V gene lookup returns CDR1 MNHEY and CDR2 SMNVEV (reference sequence). Unmatched junction bases numbered 9, after V lost 5 bases and J lost 3 bases. CDR3 length: 16 amino acids. CDR3 sequence (DNA): TGTGCCAGCAGTCCTCTCGGACAGGGCCCCAATCAGCCCCAGCATTTT. Protein: CASSPLGQGPNQPQHF.

This clonotype was recorded at least ten times. CDR3 region: CASAGTANTGELFF. CDR3 DNA: TGCGCCAGCGCCGGGACTGCTAACACCGGGGAGCTGTTTTTT. The chain uses TRBV5-1 and TRBJ2-2; D possibly corresponds to TRBD2 (6 bases). Germline V CDR1 and CDR2: SGHRS, YFSETQ. The V gene lost 7 bases and the J gene lost 2 bases, with 12 bases spanning the gap. The CDR3 runs to 14 residues.

The chain links TRBV20-1 to TRBJ1-5; 9 bases match TRBD1. Germline V gene lookup returns CDR1 DFQATT and CDR2 SNEGSKA (reference sequence). V trimming: 4 bases; J trimming: 6 bases; junction bases outside the gene matches: 4. CDR3 size: 13 residues. The CDR3 loop reads CSAMVTGGQPQHF. In nucleotides, the CDR3 is TGCAGTGCTATGGTGACAGGGGGTCAGCCCCAGCATTTT.

This chain links TRBV4-1 with TRBJ1-2; 7 bases map to TRBD1. The J segment lost 0 bases and the V segment lost 0 bases, leaving 4 bases of the junction unmatched. This CDR3 region has 16 residues. The V gene's germline CDR1 is MGHRA and CDR2 YSYEKL. CDR3 protein: CASSQEGRGTNYGYTF. The CDR3 DNA reads TGCGCCAGCAGCCAAGAAGGCAGGGGGACTAACTATGGCTACACCTTC.

This clonotype was recorded at least ten times. The CDR3 sequence: CASTGLGGAFF. CDR3 DNA sequence: TGTGCCAGCACAGGGCTCGGGGGGGCTTTCTTT. The rearrangement uses TRBV6-5 and TRBJ1-1; weak D call: TRBD1 (5 bases). The germline CDR1 and CDR2 sequences are MNHEY and SVGAGI. Between the trimmed V and J ends, which lost 7 bases and 11 bases, there was a span of 14 bases. CDR3 length: 11 residues.

This chain connects TRBV5-1 to TRBJ1-1; D unclear. The germline CDR1 and CDR2 sequences are SGHRS and YFSETQ. V lost 0 bases to trimming and J lost 3 bases, with 15 bases between them. This CDR3 contains 16 residues. Written as DNA, the CDR3 is TGCGCCAGCAGCTTGGCCGGAACGGCCCGGGACACTGAAGCTTTCTTT. It codes for CASSLAGTARDTEAFF.

This clonotype was observed many times. The chain employs TRBV6-2 or TRBV6-3 and TRBJ1-1; 9 nucleotides agree with TRBD1. The trim removed 2 bases at V and 3 bases at J, leaving 1 base unmatched. The CDR3 runs 14 residues. Per the germline V gene, CDR1 is MNHEY and CDR2 is SVGEGT. The chain's CDR3 is CASSYGQGYTEAFF. CDR3 coding DNA: TGTGCCAGCAGTTACGGACAGGGGTACACTGAAGCTTTCTTT.

This clonotype was seen ten or more times. The V gene is TRBV13, the J gene TRBJ1-2; weak D call: TRBD1 (6 bases). Germline V gene lookup returns CDR1 PRHDT and CDR2 FYEKMQ (reference sequence). The V end lost 5 bases, the J end lost 8 bases, and 12 bases lay between the germline ends. The CDR3 runs 12 residues. The CDR3 bases are TGTGCCAGCAGCGAAGGGGGATGGGGCTACACCTTC. Amino acid sequence: CASSEGGWGYTF.